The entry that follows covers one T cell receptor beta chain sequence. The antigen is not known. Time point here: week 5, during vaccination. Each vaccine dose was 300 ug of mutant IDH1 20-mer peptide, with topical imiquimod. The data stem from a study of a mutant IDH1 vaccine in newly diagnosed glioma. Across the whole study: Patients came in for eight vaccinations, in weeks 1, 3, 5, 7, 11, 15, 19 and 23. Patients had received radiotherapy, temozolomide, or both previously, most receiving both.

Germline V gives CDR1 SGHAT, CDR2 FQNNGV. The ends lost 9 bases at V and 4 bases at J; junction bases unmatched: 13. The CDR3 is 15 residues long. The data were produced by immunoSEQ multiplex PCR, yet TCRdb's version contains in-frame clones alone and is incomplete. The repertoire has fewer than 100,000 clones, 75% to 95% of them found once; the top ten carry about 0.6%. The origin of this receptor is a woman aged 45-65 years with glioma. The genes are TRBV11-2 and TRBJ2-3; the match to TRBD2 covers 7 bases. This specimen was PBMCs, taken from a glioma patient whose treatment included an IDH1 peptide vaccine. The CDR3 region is CASRRGGSIADTQYF. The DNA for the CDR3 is TGTGCCAGTCGCCGGGGCGGGAGTATAGCAGATACGCAGTATTTT.